This TCR beta chain was recorded in a study of T cell changes during pregnancy in multiple sclerosis. Germline V gene data show CDR1 as MGHRA and CDR2 as YSYEKL. This CDR3 has 17 residues. V gave up 5 bases and J gave up 6 bases, with 22 bases separating them. Assay: immunoSEQ multiplex PCR; the TCRdb copy retains only in-frame clones and omits some. The table has some 49,000 clones, around 90% seen once. The rearrangement uses TRBV4-1 and TRBJ2-2; D might be TRBD2 (7 bases). This clonotype originated in a female donor in good health, enrolled as a control in a pregnancy study. The source was peripheral blood, collected after pregnancy. The CDR3 sequence: CASSEVGYGGLSGELFF. The DNA of the CDR3 is TGCGCCAGCAGCGAGGTGGGGTACGGGGGGCTTTCCGGGGAGCTGTTTTTT.